This TCR beta chain was observed in a study of T cells in tumors after PD-1 blockade. For the study at large: Either cemiplimab 350 mg every 2 weeks or pembrolizumab 200 mg every 3 weeks was given.

Some clones are missing from TCRdb's copy, which holds only in-frame ones; the method was immunoSEQ multiplex PCR. This table holds 60,000 to 70,000 clones, 74% found once. Study-wide points: Peripheral recruitment is suggested, as some novel exhausted tumor clones were in pre-treatment blood.

A few counts support this clone. Its specificity is unknown. The CDR3 is 14 amino acids. Germline values: CDR1 MRHNA, CDR2 SNTAGT. Trimming pared 2 bases from V and 2 bases from J, leaving 8 bases between. The clonotype was recovered from a human donor with basal cell carcinoma. This chain connects TRBV6-4 to TRBJ2-3; D is perhaps TRBD2 (7 bases). The sequencing used PBMCs, collected after anti-PD-1 treatment. CDR3 nucleotide sequence: TGTGCCAGCAGTGACGGGGGGGCCACAGATACGCAGTATTTT. Protein product: CASSDGGATDTQYF.